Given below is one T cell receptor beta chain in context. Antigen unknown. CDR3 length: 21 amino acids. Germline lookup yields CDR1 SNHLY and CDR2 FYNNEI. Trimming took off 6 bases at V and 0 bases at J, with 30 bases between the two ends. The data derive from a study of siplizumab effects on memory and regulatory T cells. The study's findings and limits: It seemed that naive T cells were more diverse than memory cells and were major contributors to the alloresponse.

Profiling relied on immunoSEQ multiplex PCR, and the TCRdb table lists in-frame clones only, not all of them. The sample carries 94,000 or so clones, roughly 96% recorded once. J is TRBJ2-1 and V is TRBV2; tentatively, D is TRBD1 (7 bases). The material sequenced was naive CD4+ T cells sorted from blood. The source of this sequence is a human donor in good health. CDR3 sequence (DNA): TGTGCCAGCAGGCTAAGGGGGTCAGGGGGGATTTTAATCGACTCCTACAATGAGCAGTTCTTC. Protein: CASRLRGSGGILIDSYNEQFF.